One TCR beta chain is described in this entry. Its antigen is unknown. The sample has other DNA sequences that encode this CDR3 too. Generated by immunoSEQ multiplex PCR, the TCRdb table keeps only in-frame clones and is missing some. The profile shows roughly 100,000 clones, about 96% of them singletons. The sample belongs to a study of OX40 agonist ivuxolimab in advanced cancers. As for the study in general: The eligibility criteria allowed prior anti-PD-1, anti-PD-L1 or anti-CTLA-4 therapy, and 40% had some. Notes on the study in general: Partial responders at 0.1-3.0 mg/kg showed near-lowest clonal expansion. Averaging showed that CD8+ T cells had more expanded clones than CD4+ did. The study observed clonal expansion of CD4+ and CD8+ blood T cells by week 6 at 0.1 to 3.0 mg/kg.

The sample here was CD4+ or CD8+ T cells sorted from blood, taken in a trial of the OX40 agonist ivuxolimab. This TCR was sampled from an adult with an advanced solid tumor such as melanoma, head and neck, liver or kidney cancer.

For the CDR3, the DNA is TGTGCCAGCAGCTTAGACTATGGCTACACCTTC. It specifies CASSLDYGYTF. The chain employs TRBV7-9 and TRBJ1-2; D is ambiguous. CDR3 length equals 11 residues. Germline lookup yields CDR1 SEHNR and CDR2 FQNEAQ (reference sequence). V gave up 1 base and J gave up 3 bases, with 0 bases separating them.